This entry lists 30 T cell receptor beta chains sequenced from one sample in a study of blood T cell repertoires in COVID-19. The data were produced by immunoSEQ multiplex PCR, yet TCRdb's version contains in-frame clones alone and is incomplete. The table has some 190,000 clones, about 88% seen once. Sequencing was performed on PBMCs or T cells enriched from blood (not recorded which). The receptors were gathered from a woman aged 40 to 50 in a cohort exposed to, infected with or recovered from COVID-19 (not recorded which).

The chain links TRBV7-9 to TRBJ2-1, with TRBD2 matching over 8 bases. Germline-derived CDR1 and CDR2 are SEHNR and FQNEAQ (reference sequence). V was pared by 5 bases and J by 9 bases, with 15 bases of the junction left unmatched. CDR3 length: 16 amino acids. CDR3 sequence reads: CASSPPGGAESGEQFF. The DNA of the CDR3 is TGTGCCAGCAGCCCCCCCGGGGGGGCAGAAAGTGGTGAGCAGTTCTTC.

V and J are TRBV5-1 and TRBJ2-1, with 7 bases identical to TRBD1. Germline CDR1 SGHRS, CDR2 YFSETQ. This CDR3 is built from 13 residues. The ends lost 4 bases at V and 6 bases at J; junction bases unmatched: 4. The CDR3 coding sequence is TGCGCCAGCAGCGCAGGGACAGTCAATGAGCAGTTCTTC. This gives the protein CASSAGTVNEQFF.

The DNA of the CDR3 is TGCGCCAGCAGCTTCTCCGGAGGGGTCGGCAATGAGCAGTTCTTC. Residues: CASSFSGGVGNEQFF. The rearrangement uses TRBV5-1 and TRBJ2-1; TRBD2 might be the D (6 bases). V gave up 2 bases and J gave up 6 bases, with 15 bases separating them. There are 15 residues in the CDR3. The germline gives CDR1 SGHRS, CDR2 YFSETQ. The full variable domain, in which reference TRBV5-1 and TRBJ2-1 provide the parts outside the CDR3, is KAGVTQTPRYLIKTRGQQVTLSCSPISGHRSVSWYQQTPGQGLQFLFEYFSETQRNKGNFPGRFSGRQFSNSRSEMNVSTLELGDSALYLCASSFSGGVGNEQFFGPGTRLTVL.

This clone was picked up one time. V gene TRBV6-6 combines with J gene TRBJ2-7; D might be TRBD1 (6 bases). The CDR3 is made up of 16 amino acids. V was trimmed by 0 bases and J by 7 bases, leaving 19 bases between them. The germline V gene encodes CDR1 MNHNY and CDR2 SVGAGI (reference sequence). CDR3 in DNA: TGTGCCAGCAGTTACTCGATAACCGGGACACCAAGGGAGCAGTACTTC. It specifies CASSYSITGTPREQYF.

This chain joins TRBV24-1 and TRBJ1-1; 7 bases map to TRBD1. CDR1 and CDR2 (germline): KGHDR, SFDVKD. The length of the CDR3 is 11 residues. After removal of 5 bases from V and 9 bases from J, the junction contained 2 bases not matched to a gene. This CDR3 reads CATSVQGKAFF. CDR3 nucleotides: TGTGCCACCAGTGTACAGGGGAAAGCTTTCTTT.

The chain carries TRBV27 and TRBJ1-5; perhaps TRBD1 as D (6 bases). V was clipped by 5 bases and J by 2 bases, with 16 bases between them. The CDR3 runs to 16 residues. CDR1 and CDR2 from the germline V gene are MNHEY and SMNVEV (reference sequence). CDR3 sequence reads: CASSLQGYGGNQPQHF. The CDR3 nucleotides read TGTGCCAGCAGTCTGCAGGGGTATGGTGGCAATCAGCCCCAGCATTTT.

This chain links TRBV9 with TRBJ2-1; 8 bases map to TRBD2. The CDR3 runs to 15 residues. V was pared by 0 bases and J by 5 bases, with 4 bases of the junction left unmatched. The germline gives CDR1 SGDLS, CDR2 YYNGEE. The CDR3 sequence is CASSVDLAGNNEQFF. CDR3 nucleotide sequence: TGTGCCAGCAGCGTAGACCTAGCGGGTAACAATGAGCAGTTCTTC.

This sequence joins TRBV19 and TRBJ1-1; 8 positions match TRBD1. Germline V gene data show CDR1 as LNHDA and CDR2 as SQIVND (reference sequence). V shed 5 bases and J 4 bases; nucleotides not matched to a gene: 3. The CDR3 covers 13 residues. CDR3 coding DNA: TGTGCCAGTAGTTTTCAGGGGGCCACTGAAGCTTTCTTT. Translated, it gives CASSFQGATEAFF.

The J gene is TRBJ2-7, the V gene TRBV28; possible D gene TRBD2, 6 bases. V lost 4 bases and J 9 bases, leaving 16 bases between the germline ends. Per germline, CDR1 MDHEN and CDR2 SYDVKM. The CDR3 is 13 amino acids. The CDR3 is CASSSFPGVGQYF. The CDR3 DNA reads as TGTGCCAGCAGTTCCTTCCCGGGGGTGGGGCAGTACTTC. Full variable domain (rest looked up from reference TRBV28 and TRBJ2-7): DVKVTQSSRYLVKRTGEKVFLECVQDMDHENMFWYRQDPGLGLRLIYFSYDVKMKEKGDIPEGYSVSREKKERFSLILESASTNQTSMYLCASSSFPGVGQYFGPGTRLTVT.

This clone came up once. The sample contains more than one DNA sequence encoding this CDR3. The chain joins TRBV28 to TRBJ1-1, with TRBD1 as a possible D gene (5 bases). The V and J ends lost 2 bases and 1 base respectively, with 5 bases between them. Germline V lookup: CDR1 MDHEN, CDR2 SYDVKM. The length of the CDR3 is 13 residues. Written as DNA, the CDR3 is TGTGCCAGCAGTTTAAGGGGGAACACTGAAGCTTTCTTT. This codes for CASSLRGNTEAFF.

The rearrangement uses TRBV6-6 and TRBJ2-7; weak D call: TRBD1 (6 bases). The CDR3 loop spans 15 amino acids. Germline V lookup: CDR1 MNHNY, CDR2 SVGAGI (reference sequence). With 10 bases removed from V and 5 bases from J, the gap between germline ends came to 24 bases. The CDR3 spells CATGETGELVDEQYF. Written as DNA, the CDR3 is TGTGCCACCGGGGAGACAGGAGAGTTGGTCGACGAGCAGTACTTC.

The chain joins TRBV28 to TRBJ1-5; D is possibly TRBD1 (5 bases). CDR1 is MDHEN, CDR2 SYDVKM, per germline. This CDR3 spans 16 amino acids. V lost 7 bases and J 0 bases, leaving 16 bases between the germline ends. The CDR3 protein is CASTPLRGNSNQPQHF. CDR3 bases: TGTGCCAGCACTCCACTTCGGGGGAATAGCAATCAGCCCCAGCATTTT.

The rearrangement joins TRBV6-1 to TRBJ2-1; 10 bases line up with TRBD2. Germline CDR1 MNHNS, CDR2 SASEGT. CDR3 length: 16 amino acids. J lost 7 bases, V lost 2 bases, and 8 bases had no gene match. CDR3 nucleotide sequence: TGTGCCAGCAGTGAATGGTTAGCGGGGGGCTGGAATGAGCAGTTCTTC. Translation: CASSEWLAGGWNEQFF.

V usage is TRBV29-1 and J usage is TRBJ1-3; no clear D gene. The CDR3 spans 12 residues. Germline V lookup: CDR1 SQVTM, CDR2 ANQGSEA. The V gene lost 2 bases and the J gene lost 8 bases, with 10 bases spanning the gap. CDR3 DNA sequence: TGCAGCGTTGAACCTAGGGAGGACACCATATATTTT. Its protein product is CSVEPREDTIYF.

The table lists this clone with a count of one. In DNA form, the CDR3 reads TGTGCCAGCAGCCAAGGACAGGGAGGGGGAACTGAAGCTTTCTTT. Its translation: CASSQGQGGGTEAFF. The V gene is TRBV5-6, the J gene TRBJ1-1; 8 bases agree with TRBD1. Germline V lookup: CDR1 SGHDT, CDR2 YYEEEE. The CDR3 is 15 residues long. The trim removed 4 bases at V and 5 bases at J, leaving 10 bases unmatched.

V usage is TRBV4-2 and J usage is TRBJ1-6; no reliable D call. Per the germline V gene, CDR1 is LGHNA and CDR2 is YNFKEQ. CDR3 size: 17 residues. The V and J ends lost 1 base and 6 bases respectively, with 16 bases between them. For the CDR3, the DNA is TGTGCCAGCAGCCAAGTACCTCGAGGTTCCCCTAATTCACCCCTCCACTTT. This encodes CASSQVPRGSPNSPLHF.

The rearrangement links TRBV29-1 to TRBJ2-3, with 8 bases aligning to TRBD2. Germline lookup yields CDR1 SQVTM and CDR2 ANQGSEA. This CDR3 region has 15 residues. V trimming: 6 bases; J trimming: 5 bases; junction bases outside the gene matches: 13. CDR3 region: CSVPTTGGALDTQYF. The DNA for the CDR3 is TGCAGCGTGCCTACTACCGGGGGGGCTTTAGATACGCAGTATTTT.

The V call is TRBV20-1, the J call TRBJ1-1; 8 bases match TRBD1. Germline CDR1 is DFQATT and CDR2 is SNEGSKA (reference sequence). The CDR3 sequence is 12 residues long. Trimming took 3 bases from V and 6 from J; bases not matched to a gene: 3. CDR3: CSASRTGPEAFF. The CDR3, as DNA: TGCAGTGCTAGTCGGACAGGGCCTGAAGCTTTCTTT.

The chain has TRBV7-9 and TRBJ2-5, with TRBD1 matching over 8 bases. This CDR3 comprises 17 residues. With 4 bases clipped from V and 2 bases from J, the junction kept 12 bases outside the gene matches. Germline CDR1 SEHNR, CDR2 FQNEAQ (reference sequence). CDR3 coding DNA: TGTGCCAGCAGCTCCTCCCCCACAGGGGGTTATCAAGAGACCCAGTACTTC. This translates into CASSSSPTGGYQETQYF. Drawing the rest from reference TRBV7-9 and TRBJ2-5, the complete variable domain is DTGVSQNPRHKITKRGQNVTFRCDPISEHNRLYWYRQTLGQGPEFLTYFQNEAQLEKSRLLSDRFSAERPKGSFSTLEIQRTEQGDSAMYLCASSSSPTGGYQETQYFGPGTRLLVL.

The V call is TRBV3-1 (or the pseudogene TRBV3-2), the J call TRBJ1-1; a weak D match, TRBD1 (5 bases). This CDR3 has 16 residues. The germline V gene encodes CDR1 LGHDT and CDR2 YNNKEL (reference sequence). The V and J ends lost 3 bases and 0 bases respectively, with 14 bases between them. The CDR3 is CASSQGGNRLNTEAFF. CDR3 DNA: TGTGCCAGCAGCCAGGGGGGGAACAGGTTGAACACTGAAGCTTTCTTT.

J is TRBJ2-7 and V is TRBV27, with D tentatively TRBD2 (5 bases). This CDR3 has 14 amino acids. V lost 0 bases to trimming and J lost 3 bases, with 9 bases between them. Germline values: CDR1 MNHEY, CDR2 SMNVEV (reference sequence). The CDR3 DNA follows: TGTGCCAGCAGTTTATCAGGGAGCGGCTACGAGCAGTACTTC. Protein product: CASSLSGSGYEQYF.

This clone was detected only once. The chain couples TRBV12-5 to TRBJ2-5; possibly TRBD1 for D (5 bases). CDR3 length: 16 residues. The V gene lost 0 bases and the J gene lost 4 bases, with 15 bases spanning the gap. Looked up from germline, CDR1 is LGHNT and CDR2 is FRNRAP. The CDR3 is CASGLVLGDRGETQYF. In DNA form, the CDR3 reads TGTGCTAGTGGTTTGGTACTTGGCGACAGAGGAGAGACCCAGTACTTC.

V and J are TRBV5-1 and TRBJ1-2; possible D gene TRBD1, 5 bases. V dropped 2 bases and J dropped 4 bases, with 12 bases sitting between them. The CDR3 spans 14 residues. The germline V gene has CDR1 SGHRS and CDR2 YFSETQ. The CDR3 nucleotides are TGCGCCAGCAGCTTCGCGCAGGGAATCTATGGCTACACCTTC. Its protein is CASSFAQGIYGYTF.

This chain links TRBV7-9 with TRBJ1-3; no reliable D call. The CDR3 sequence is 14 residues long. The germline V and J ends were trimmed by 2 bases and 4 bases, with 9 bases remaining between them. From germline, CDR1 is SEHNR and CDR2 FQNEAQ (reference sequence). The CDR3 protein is CASSLSGGGNTIYF. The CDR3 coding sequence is TGTGCCAGCAGCTTATCGGGAGGGGGAAACACCATATATTTT.

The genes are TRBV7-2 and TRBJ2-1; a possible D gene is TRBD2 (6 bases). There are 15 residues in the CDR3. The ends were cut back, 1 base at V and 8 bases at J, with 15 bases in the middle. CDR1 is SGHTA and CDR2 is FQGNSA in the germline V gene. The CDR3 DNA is TGTGCCAGCAGCTTAGGTCTAGCGAGGGGCGATGAGCAGTTCTTC. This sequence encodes CASSLGLARGDEQFF.

The CDR3 DNA sequence: TGTGCCAGCAGCTTGAATAGGGACACCTATGGCTACACCTTC. Translating it yields CASSLNRDTYGYTF. The chain is built from TRBV5-6 and TRBJ1-2; TRBD1 is a possible D gene (6 bases). This CDR3 has 14 amino acids. Germline lookup yields CDR1 SGHDT and CDR2 YYEEEE. V lost 1 base to trimming and J lost 4 bases, with 11 bases between them. Full variable domain (outside the CDR3, taken from reference TRBV5-6 and TRBJ1-2): DAGVTQSPTHLIKTRGQQVTLRCSPKSGHDTVSWYQQALGQGPQFIFQYYEEEERQRGNFPDRFSGHQFPNYSSELNVNALLLGDSALYLCASSLNRDTYGYTFGSGTRLTVV.

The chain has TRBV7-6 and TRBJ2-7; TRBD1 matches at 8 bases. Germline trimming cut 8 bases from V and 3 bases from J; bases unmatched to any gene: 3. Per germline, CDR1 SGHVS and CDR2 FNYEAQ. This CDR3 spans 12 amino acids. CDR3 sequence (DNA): TGTGCCAGCGACAGGGGAGACTACGAGCAGTACTTC. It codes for CASDRGDYEQYF.

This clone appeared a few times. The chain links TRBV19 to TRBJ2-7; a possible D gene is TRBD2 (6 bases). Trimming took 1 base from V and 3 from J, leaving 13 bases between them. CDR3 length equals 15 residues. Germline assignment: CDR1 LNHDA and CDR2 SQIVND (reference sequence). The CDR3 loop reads CASSIGGNSGYEQYF. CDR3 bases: TGTGCCAGTAGTATAGGGGGAAATAGCGGCTACGAGCAGTACTTC. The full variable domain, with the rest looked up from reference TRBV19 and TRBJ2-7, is DGGITQSPKYLFRKEGQNVTLSCEQNLNHDAMYWYRQDPGQGLRLIYYSQIVNDFQKGDIAEGYSVSREKKESFPLTVTSAQKNPTAFYLCASSIGGNSGYEQYFGPGTRLTVT.

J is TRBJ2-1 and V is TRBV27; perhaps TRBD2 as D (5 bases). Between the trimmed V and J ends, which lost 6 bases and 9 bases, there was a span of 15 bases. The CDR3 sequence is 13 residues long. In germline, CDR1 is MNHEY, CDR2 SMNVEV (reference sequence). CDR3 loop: CASRVGLRAEQFF. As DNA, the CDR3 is TGTGCCAGCAGGGTCGGGCTGAGGGCTGAGCAGTTCTTC.

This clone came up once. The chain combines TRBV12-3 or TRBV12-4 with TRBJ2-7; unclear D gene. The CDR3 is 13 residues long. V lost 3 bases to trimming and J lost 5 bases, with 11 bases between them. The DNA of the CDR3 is TGTGCCAGCAGTTTTCTTTTAAGCAACGAGCAGTACTTC. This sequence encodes CASSFLLSNEQYF.